The 29 T cell receptor beta chains in this list originate from one sample, sequenced in a study of T cells in Graves' hyperthyroidism and ophthalmopathy. The CDR3 regions of TCR beta were amplified from RNA transcripts. HTBI primers were used for first-round RT-PCR of the TCR CDR3. MiXCR, applied by TCRdb to the multiplex PCR reads, yields one record per CDR3 protein. The sample carries roughly 510,000 distinct CDR3 sequences, less than 25% recorded once. Sequences were obtained from blood. The origin of the receptors is a young man with Graves' hyperthyroidism.

CDR3 region: CASSAGRLDGYTF. CDR3 sequence (DNA): TGTGCCAGCAGCGCCGGCCGGCTTGATGGCTACACCTTC. This chain joins TRBV9 and TRBJ1-2; D remains unclear. Trimming took 3 bases from V and 6 from J, leaving 12 bases between them. Germline-derived CDR1 and CDR2 are SGDLS and YYNGEE. The CDR3 has 13 amino acids.

This clonotype was seen at least ten times. The V and J genes are TRBV2 and TRBJ2-7; possible D gene TRBD2, 5 bases. CDR3 length: 11 residues. Per germline, CDR1 SNHLY and CDR2 FYNNEI. Trimming pared 0 bases from V and 11 bases from J, leaving 8 bases between. CDR3 coding DNA: TGTGCCAGCAGTGAAGCAGACGGGGAGTACTTC. This encodes CASSEADGEYF.

This chain connects TRBV3-1 to TRBJ1-2; D gene ambiguous. CDR1 and CDR2 (germline): LGHDT, YNNKEL (reference sequence). Deletions cut 4 bases from V and 6 bases from J, with 9 bases between. This CDR3 region has 12 residues. The CDR3 nucleotides read TGTGCCAGCAGCCTTACCCGGGATGGCTACACCTTC. Translated, it gives CASSLTRDGYTF.

This clonotype was detected many times. This chain connects TRBV12-3 or TRBV12-4 to TRBJ1-5; possibly TRBD1 for D (6 bases). The CDR3 consists of 14 residues. The V end lost 5 bases, the J end lost 2 bases, and 10 bases lay between the germline ends. In nucleotides, the CDR3 is TGTGCCAGCAGTGCGGGGGGCGGCAATCAGCCCCAGCATTTT. This translates into CASSAGGGNQPQHF.

The sample holds many counts of this clonotype. The genes are TRBV5-5 and TRBJ1-1; 7 bases agree with TRBD1. This CDR3 contains 13 residues. After removal of 2 bases from V and 3 bases from J, the junction contained 1 base not matched to a gene. Germline V gives CDR1 SGHKS, CDR2 YYEKEE (reference sequence). The CDR3 loop reads CASSFQGDTEAFF. CDR3 in DNA: TGTGCCAGCAGCTTCCAGGGGGACACTGAAGCTTTCTTT.

This clonotype has a count of ten or more. This chain joins TRBV30 and TRBJ2-2; the D is unclear. Germline CDR1 GTSNPN, CDR2 SVGIG (reference sequence). The CDR3 contains 12 residues. Trimming shortened V by 5 bases and J by 4 bases, and 8 bases separated the two germline ends. The CDR3 spells CAWGPSTGELFF. The CDR3 DNA is TGTGCCTGGGGGCCCTCCACCGGGGAGCTGTTTTTT. The full variable domain, rest sourced from reference TRBV30 and TRBJ2-2, is SQTIHQWPATLVQPVGSPLSLECTVEGTSNPNLYWYRQAAGRGLQLLFYSVGIGQISSEVPQNLSASRPQDRQFILSSKKLLLSDSGFYLCAWGPSTGELFFGEGSRLTVL.

This clonotype has a handful of counts. The chain couples TRBV19 to TRBJ1-1; D gene unclear. Trimming cost V 0 bases and J 8 bases, with 7 bases left between them. Germline V gives CDR1 LNHDA, CDR2 SQIVND (reference sequence). The CDR3 totals 12 residues. The chain's CDR3 is CASSIDLTEAFF. The CDR3 nucleotides are TGTGCCAGTAGTATAGATTTGACCGAAGCTTTCTTT.

The sample holds a few counts of this clonotype. This sequence joins TRBV11-2 and TRBJ2-5; either TRBD1 or TRBD2 may fit D (7 bases each). The CDR3 totals 14 residues. V lost 4 bases to trimming and J lost 3 bases, with 12 bases between them. The V gene's germline CDR1 is SGHAT and CDR2 FQNNGV. The CDR3 protein is CASSWGGTEETQYF. The CDR3 DNA sequence: TGTGCCAGCAGCTGGGGAGGGACAGAAGAGACCCAGTACTTC.

This clonotype was counted ten times or more. The CDR3 here is CASSSPAGPWYGYTF. Here the CDR3 DNA reads TGTGCCAGCAGTTCCCCAGCGGGCCCCTGGTATGGCTACACCTTC. The gene calls are TRBV28 and TRBJ1-2; D gene ambiguous. V shed 4 bases and J shed 5 bases, with 17 bases lying between them. Germline values: CDR1 MDHEN, CDR2 SYDVKM. The CDR3 extends over 15 amino acids.

This clonotype was observed a few times. The chain has TRBV20-1 and TRBJ2-7; D is uncertain. The germline gives CDR1 DFQATT, CDR2 SNEGSKA (reference sequence). The V and J ends lost 0 bases and 4 bases respectively, with 7 bases between them. The CDR3 totals 12 residues. In DNA form, the CDR3 reads TGCAGTGCTAGAGAAGGTTTGTACGAGCAGTACTTC. This translates into CSAREGLYEQYF.

The chain carries TRBV15 and TRBJ2-5; D is perhaps TRBD2 (6 bases). Trimming pared 4 bases from V and 1 base from J, leaving 13 bases between. The CDR3 consists of 15 residues. Germline V CDR1 and CDR2: LNHNV, YYDKDF (reference sequence). CDR3 protein: CATSKEGDSQETQYF. The CDR3, as DNA: TGTGCCACCAGCAAGGAAGGGGACTCCCAAGAGACCCAGTACTTC.

A note on this clonotype: A much larger clone lies one base from this, so it may be a read error. This sequence joins TRBV18 and TRBJ1-2, with D possibly matching TRBD1 (5 bases). V was clipped by 2 bases and J by 3 bases, with 16 bases between them. The CDR3 runs to 16 residues. From germline, CDR1 is KGHSH and CDR2 LQKENI. The CDR3 sequence is CASSPYVDSADYGYTF. CDR3 nucleotide sequence: TGTGCCAGCTCACCATACGTTGACAGCGCTGACTATGGCTACACCTTC.

The gene calls are TRBV9 and TRBJ2-5, with D possibly matching TRBD2 (6 bases). Trimming pared 2 bases from V and 2 bases from J, leaving 10 bases between. The germline V gene encodes CDR1 SGDLS and CDR2 YYNGEE. CDR3 length equals 14 residues. The CDR3 loop reads CASSVTGTQETQYF. The CDR3, as DNA: TGTGCCAGCAGCGTGACGGGGACTCAAGAGACCCAGTACTTC.

There are many counts of this clonotype. J is TRBJ2-3 and V is TRBV20-1; TRBD2 matches 12 bases. Looked up from germline, CDR1 is DFQATT and CDR2 is SNEGSKA (reference sequence). The CDR3 has 17 amino acids. The CDR3 is CRQVASGGDECTDTQYF. CDR3 coding DNA: TGCAGGCAGGTCGCTAGCGGGGGGGATGAGTGCACAGATACGCAGTATTTT.

This clonotype was counted a few times. V gene TRBV25-1 combines with J gene TRBJ1-6, with a possible D match to TRBD1 (5 bases). The CDR3 extends over 14 amino acids. V was shortened by 8 bases and J by 5 bases, with 13 bases between the two germline ends. Looked up from germline, CDR1 is MGHDK and CDR2 is SYGVNS. The chain's CDR3 is CASASGTDNSPLHF. The CDR3 nucleotides read TGTGCCAGCGCCTCCGGGACGGATAATTCACCCCTCCACTTT.

This clonotype was seen ten or more times. This chain links TRBV12-3 or TRBV12-4 with TRBJ1-1; D is uncertain. Between the trimmed V and J ends, which lost 4 bases and 2 bases, there was a span of 17 bases. This CDR3 spans 16 amino acids. The chain's CDR3 is CASSYYTRTDNTEAFF. Here the CDR3 DNA reads TGTGCCAGCAGTTATTACACGAGGACGGACAACACTGAAGCTTTCTTT.

This clonotype showed up many times. It may be a read error: a sequence one base away is much more abundant. The CDR3 end shows no conserved phenylalanine or tryptophan, and so a read error is likely. V and J are TRBV28 and TRBJ1-1; D gene ambiguous. The length of the CDR3 is 10 residues. Trimming removed 9 bases at V and 7 bases at J, with 9 bases between. Germline values: CDR1 MDHEN, CDR2 SYDVKM. The CDR3 is CASRDREAFS. The CDR3 region has the DNA TGTGCCAGTCGCGATCGTGAAGCTTTCTCT.

The sample holds many counts of this clonotype. This chain links TRBV6-1 with TRBJ1-1, with D uncertain. Trimming stripped 10 bases from V and 4 bases from J, with 7 bases between. Germline V lookup: CDR1 MNHNS, CDR2 SASEGT. The CDR3 spans 10 residues. The CDR3 here is CATVVTEAFF. CDR3 in DNA: TGTGCCACCGTAGTCACTGAAGCTTTCTTT.

The rearrangement links TRBV5-1 to TRBJ1-1, with D perhaps matching TRBD1 (6 bases). The CDR3 contains 12 residues. CDR1 and CDR2 from the germline V gene are SGHRS and YFSETQ. V lost 3 bases and J lost 7, with 10 bases in between. CDR3 sequence (DNA): TGCGCCAGCAGCTCGGACAGTAATGAAGCTTTCTTT. Protein: CASSSDSNEAFF.

This clonotype was detected ten times or more. The CDR3 coding sequence is TGTGCCAGCAGCGGACCCCCGTACTACGAGCAGTACTTC. Protein sequence: CASSGPPYYEQYF. The chain combines TRBV7-9 with TRBJ2-7; D remains unclear. V was cut by 5 bases and J by 3 bases, with 11 bases left in between. The CDR3 is 13 residues long. Germline V gene data show CDR1 as SEHNR and CDR2 as FQNEAQ (reference sequence).

This clonotype was counted ten times or more. V is TRBV12-3 or TRBV12-4 and J is TRBJ1-2; D might be TRBD1 (5 bases). Trimming took 6 bases from V and 5 from J, leaving 19 bases between them. This CDR3 is 15 amino acids long. The CDR3 region has the DNA TGTGCCAGCAGCCCTCAGGGCGGGAGAGGATATGGCTACACCTTC. Encoded protein: CASSPQGGRGYGYTF.

This clonotype was counted a few times. A much larger clone differs from this one at a single base, so this may be a read error. This chain connects TRBV7-9 to TRBJ2-4; unclear D gene. Germline lookup yields CDR1 SEHNR and CDR2 FQNEAQ (reference sequence). The CDR3 consists of 13 residues. CDR3 in amino acids: CASSSQMGNIKYF. The CDR3 DNA follows: TGTGCCAGCAGCTCCCAGATGGGAAACATTAAGTACTTC.

The rearrangement links TRBV19 to TRBJ1-1; 10 positions match TRBD1. V was clipped by 4 bases and J by 4 bases; unmatched bases: 9. The CDR3 sequence is 16 residues long. The germline gives CDR1 LNHDA, CDR2 SQIVND (reference sequence). The CDR3 is CASSTSWDRGITEAFF. CDR3 bases: TGTGCCAGTAGTACCTCTTGGGACAGGGGAATCACTGAAGCTTTCTTT.

A word on this clonotype: The junction differs from germline at one of its ends, possibly a read error. The chain's CDR3 is CASSEALGNLGTEVVF. As DNA, the CDR3 is TGTGCCAGCAGTGAAGCCTTAGGGAATTTGGGGACTGAAGTTGTCTTT. The chain uses TRBV2 and TRBJ1-1, with D possibly being TRBD1 (5 bases). The CDR3 extends over 16 amino acids. Looked up from germline, CDR1 is SNHLY and CDR2 is FYNNEI.

This clonotype was counted many times. This rearrangement joins TRBV12-3 or TRBV12-4 to TRBJ2-7; D may be TRBD1 (7 bases). There are 10 residues in the CDR3. CDR3 sequence reads: CVTGTYEQYF. The DNA for the CDR3 is TGTGTGACAGGGACTTACGAGCAGTACTTC.

The chain uses TRBV28 and TRBJ1-1; D gene ambiguous. Per the germline V gene, CDR1 is MDHEN and CDR2 is SYDVKM. The V and J ends lost 11 bases and 1 base respectively, with 8 bases between them. This CDR3 region has 11 residues. The CDR3 loop reads CAAAPNTEAFF. CDR3 DNA sequence: TGTGCCGCGGCCCCGAACACTGAAGCTTTCTTT.

This clonotype was counted many times. The V and J genes are TRBV19 and TRBJ1-5, with 9 bases identical to TRBD1. V dropped 6 bases and J dropped 5; count of bases not matched to a gene: 2. The CDR3 is 13 residues long. Germline V gene sequence: CDR1 LNHDA, CDR2 SQIVND (reference sequence). CDR3 DNA sequence: TGTGCCAGTAGAAGGACAGGGGATCAGCCCCAGCATTTT. Protein: CASRRTGDQPQHF.

This clonotype was recorded at least ten times. The CDR3 nucleotides are TGTGCCGGGAAGTTTCAGGCTCGGTGGGCCTACGAGCAGTACTTC. It yields the protein CAGKFQARWAYEQYF. The chain carries TRBV30 and TRBJ2-7; no clear D. V lost 8 bases and J lost 2, with 22 bases in between. Germline V gene data show CDR1 as GTSNPN and CDR2 as SVGIG (reference sequence). This CDR3 region has 15 residues.

Comment on this clonotype: This clone may be a read error of a much larger clone one base away. The chain combines TRBV4-2 with TRBJ1-2; no definite D call. The CDR3 contains 14 residues. The V gene's germline CDR1 is LGHNA and CDR2 YNFKEQ. The CDR3 spells CACSQEAVLYGYTF. The DNA of the CDR3 is TGTGCCTGCAGCCAAGAGGCGGTACTCTATGGCTACACCTTC.